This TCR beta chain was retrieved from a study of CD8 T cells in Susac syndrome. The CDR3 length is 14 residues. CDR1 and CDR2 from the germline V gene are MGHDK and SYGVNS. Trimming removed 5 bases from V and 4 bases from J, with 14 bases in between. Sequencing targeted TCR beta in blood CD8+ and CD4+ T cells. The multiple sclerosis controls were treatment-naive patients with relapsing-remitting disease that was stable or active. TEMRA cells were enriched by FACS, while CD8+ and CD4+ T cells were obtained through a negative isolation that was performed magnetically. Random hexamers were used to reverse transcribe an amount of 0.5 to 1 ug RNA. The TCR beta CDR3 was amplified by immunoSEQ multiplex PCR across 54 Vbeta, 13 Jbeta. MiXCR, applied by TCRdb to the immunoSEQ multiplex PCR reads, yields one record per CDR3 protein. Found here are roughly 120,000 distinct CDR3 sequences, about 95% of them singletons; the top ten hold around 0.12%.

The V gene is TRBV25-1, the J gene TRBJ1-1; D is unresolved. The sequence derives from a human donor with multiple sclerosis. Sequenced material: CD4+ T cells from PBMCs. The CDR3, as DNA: TGTGCCAGCAGTCTCCGCCACTGGGGCACTGAAGCTTTCTTT. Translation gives CASSLRHWGTEAFF.